This T cell receptor beta chain was identified in a study of shared clonotypes between healthy human individuals. V gave up 5 bases and J gave up 2 bases; unmatched junction bases: 2. Germline assignment: CDR1 MNHEY and CDR2 SVGAGI. The CDR3 covers 14 residues. Findings of the study overall: What naive subsets generally showed was a larger estimated richness than memory subsets showed. Investigators expected sequencing depth to affect clonotype sharing among donors.

In the case of this clone: No antigen is known for it. The sample contains more than one DNA sequence encoding this CDR3.

Clones were read by immunoSEQ multiplex PCR, and TCRdb kept only the in-frame ones, dropping some. There are 2 million to 3 million clones in the sample; approximately 93% occur only once, and 0.36% lies in the top ten. The sequenced sample consisted of naive CD4+ T cells from PBMCs. Subset of the sample: CD45RA+ positively selected. The sequence was obtained from a young man in good health. Some clones in this sample may be carry-over from other donors' samples. V and J are TRBV6-5 and TRBJ2-5; 10 nucleotides align to TRBD1. The CDR3: CASSRQGAQETQYF. The CDR3 DNA sequence: TGTGCCAGCAGTAGACAGGGGGCTCAAGAGACCCAGTACTTC.